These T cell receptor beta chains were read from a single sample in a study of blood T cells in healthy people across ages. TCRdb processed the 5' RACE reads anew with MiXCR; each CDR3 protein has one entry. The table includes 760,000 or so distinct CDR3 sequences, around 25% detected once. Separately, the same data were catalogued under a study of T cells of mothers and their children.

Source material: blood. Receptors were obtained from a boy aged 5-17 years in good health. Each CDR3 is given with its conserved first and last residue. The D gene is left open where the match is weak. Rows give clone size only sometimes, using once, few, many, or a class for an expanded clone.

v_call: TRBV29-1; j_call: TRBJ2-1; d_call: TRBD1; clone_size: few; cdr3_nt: TGCAGCGTGGGGACAGGGGATTCCTACAATGAGCAGTTCTTC; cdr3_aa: CSVGTGDSYNEQFF
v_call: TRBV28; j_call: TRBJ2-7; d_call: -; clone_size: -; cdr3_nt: TGTGCCAGCAGTTTAGGAGGGGTTGGGGACTACGAGCAGTACTTC; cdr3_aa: CASSLGGVGDYEQYF
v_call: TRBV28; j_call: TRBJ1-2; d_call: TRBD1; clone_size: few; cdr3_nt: TGTGCCAGCAGTTTGGCAACAGGGGTTAATGGCTACACCTTC; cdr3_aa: CASSLATGVNGYTF
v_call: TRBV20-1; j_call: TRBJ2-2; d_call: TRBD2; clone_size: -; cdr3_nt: TGCAGTACTTCAAAGCGGGGGACGAACACCGGGGAGCTGTTTTTT; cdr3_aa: CSTSKRGTNTGELFF
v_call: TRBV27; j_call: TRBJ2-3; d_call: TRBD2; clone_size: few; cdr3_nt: TGTGCCAGCAGTCCGATCCTACTAGCGCCCACAGATACGCAGTATTTT; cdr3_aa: CASSPILLAPTDTQYF
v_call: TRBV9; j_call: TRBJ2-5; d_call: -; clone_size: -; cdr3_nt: TGTGCCAGCAGCGGGTTACGGAGTGCAGAGACCCAGTACTTC; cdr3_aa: CASSGLRSAETQYF
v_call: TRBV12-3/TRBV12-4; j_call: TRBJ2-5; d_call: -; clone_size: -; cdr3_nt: TGTGCCAGCAGCCGAGGACGGAACCAAGAGACCCAGTACTTC; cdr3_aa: CASSRGRNQETQYF
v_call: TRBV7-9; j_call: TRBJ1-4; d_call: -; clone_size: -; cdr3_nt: TGTGCCAGCAGCACCCACCGGGACACAAATGAAAAACTGTTTTTT; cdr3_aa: CASSTHRDTNEKLFF
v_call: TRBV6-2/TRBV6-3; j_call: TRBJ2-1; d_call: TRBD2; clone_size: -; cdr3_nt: TGTGCCAGCAGTTACTCCACAGGGCTTTATAGCGGGAGGAGGGGGATTGAGCAGTTCTTC; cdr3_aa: CASSYSTGLYSGRRGIEQFF
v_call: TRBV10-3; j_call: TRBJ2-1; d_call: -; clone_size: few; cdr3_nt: TGTGCCATCAGTGGGGGCTCCTACAATGAGCAGTTCTTC; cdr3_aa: CAISGGSYNEQFF
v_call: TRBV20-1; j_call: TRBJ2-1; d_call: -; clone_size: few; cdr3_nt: TGCAGTGCTCGTGGGGGAGTCTACAATGAGCAGTTCTTC; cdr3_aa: CSARGGVYNEQFF
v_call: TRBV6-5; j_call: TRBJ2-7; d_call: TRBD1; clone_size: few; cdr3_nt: TGTGCCAGCAGACGTACAGGGGTCTTTTCCTACGAGCAGTACTTC; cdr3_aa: CASRRTGVFSYEQYF
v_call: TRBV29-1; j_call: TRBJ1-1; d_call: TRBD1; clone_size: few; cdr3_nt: TGCAGCGTTGAAGGTCGATCCAGGGGGCTTGAAGCTTTCTTT; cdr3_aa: CSVEGRSRGLEAFF
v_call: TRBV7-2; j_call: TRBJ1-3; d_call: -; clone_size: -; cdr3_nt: TGTGCCAGCAGCTTGCTGACAGCGTCTGAAAACACCATATATTTT; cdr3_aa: CASSLLTASENTIYF
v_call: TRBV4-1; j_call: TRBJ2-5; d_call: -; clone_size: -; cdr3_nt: TGCGCCAGCAGCCAAGACCCTGAAGAGACCCAGTACTTC; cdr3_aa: CASSQDPEETQYF
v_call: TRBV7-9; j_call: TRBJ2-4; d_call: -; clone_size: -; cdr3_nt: TGTGCCAGCAGCTCCCCTACGGTAGCCAAAAACATTCAGTACTTC; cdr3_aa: CASSSPTVAKNIQYF
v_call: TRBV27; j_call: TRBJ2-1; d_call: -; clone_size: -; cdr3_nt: TGTGCCAGCAGTTTATCTAGTTCCCTCTACAATGAGCAGTTCTTC; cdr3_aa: CASSLSSSLYNEQFF
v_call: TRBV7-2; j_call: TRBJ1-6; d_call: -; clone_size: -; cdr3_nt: TGTGCCAGCAGGGGACTTAAGTATTCACCCCTCCACTTT; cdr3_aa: CASRGLKYSPLHF
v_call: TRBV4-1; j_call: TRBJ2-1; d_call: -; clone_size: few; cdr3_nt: TGCGCCAGCAGCCAAGGACCGGGGGCGGGAAATGAGCAGTTCTTC; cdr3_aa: CASSQGPGAGNEQFF
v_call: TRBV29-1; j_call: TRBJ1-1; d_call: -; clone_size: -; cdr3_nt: TGCAGCGTCGGATTTCAGAACACTGAAGCTTTCTTT; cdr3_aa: CSVGFQNTEAFF
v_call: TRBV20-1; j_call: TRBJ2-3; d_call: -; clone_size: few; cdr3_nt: TGCAGTGCTCCCCACCGGGGCACAGATACGCAGTATTTT; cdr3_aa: CSAPHRGTDTQYF
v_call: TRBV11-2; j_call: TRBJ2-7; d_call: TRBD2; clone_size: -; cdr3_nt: TGTGCCAGCAGGCGCGGGACTAGCGGGAAAAGCTACGAGCAGTACTTC; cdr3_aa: CASRRGTSGKSYEQYF
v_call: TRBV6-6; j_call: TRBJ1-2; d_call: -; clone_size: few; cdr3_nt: TGTGCCAGCAGTTCGATCTCTGGGGGCAACTATGGCTACACCTTC; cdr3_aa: CASSSISGGNYGYTF
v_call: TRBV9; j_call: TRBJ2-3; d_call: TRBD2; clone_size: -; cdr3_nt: TGTGCCAGCAGCGTAGCTACTAGCGGGAGCCCAGATACGCAGTATTTT; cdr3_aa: CASSVATSGSPDTQYF
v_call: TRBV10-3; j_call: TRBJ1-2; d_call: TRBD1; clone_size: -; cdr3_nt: TGTGCCATCAGTGTGCCGGGACAGACTAACTATGGCTACACCTTC; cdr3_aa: CAISVPGQTNYGYTF
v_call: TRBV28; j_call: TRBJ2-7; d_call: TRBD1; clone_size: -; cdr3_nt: TGTGCCAGCAGTTTATGGCCGGACAGGGCCGAGCAGTACTTC; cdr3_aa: CASSLWPDRAEQYF
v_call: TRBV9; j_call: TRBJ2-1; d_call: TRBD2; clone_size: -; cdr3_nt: TGTGCCAGCAGCGTTAGTAGCGGGCAAAATGAGCAGTTCTTC; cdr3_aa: CASSVSSGQNEQFF
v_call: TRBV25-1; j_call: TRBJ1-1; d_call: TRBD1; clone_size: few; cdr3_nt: TGTGCCAGCAGTGAATACGCTGCTGGGGACAGGGGGCTTATCACTGAAGCTTTCTTT; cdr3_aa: CASSEYAAGDRGLITEAFF
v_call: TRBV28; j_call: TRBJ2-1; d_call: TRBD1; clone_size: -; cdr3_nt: TGTGCCAGCAGCCTCATACAGGGGACCTACAATGAGCAGTTCTTC; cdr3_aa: CASSLIQGTYNEQFF
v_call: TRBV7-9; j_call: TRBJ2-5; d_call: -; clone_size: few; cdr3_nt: TGTGCCAGCAGCTTAGACGGTGCAGAGCTGTGGCAAGAGACCCAGTACTTC; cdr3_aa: CASSLDGAELWQETQYF
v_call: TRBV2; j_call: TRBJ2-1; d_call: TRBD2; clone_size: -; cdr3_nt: TGTGCCACCAAGCGGGAGGAGACAATCTATGAGCAGTTCTTC; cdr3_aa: CATKREETIYEQFF
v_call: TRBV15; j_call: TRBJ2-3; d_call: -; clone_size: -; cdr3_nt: TGTGCCACCAGCAGGACTTCCCAGGATACGCAGTATTTT; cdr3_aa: CATSRTSQDTQYF
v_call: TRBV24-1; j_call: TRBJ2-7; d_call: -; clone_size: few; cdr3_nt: TGTGCCACCAGTGATTTTTCTGACGAGCAGTACTTC; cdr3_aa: CATSDFSDEQYF
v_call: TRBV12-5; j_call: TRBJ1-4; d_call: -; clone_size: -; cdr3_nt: TGTGCTAGTGGTTTGTTACAGGCCCACGGGGAAGAACTGTTTTTT; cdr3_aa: CASGLLQAHGEELFF
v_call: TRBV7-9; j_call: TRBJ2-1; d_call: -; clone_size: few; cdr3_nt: TGTGCCAGCAGCCCGGTCTATGAGCAGTTCTTC; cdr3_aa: CASSPVYEQFF
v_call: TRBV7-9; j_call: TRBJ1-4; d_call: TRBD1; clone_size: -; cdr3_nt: TGTGCCAGCGGACAGGGTCGGGACAATGAAAAACTGTTTTTT; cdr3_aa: CASGQGRDNEKLFF
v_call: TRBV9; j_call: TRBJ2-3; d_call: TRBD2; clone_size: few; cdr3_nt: TGTGCCAGCAGCGTATTTATTGGCGGGGGGGACACAGATACGCAGTATTTT; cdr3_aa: CASSVFIGGGDTDTQYF
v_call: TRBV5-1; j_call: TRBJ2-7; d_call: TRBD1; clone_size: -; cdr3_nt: TGCGCCAGCAGCTCGGATGGACAGGGAGGCGAGCAGTACTTC; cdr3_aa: CASSSDGQGGEQYF
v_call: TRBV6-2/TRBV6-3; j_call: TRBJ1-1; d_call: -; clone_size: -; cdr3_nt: TGTGCCAGCAGTTGGGGGGCTGAAGCTTTCTTT; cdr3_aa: CASSWGAEAFF
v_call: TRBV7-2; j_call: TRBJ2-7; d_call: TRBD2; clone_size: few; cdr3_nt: TGTGCCAGCAGTCCTACCGCACTAGCGGGGTCTCGGGAGCAGTACTTC; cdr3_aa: CASSPTALAGSREQYF
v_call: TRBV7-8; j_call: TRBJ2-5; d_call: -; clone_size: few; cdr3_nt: TGTGCCAGTAGGATCTCGACTTCGCGAGAGACCCAGTACTTC; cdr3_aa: CASRISTSRETQYF
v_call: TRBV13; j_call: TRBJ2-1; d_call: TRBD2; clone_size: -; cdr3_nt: TGTGCCAGCAGCTTAAAGAGCGGGGGGAGCTCCTACAATGAGCAGTTCTTC; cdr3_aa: CASSLKSGGSSYNEQFF
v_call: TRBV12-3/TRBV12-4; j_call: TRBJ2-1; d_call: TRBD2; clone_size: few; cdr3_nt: TGTGCCAGCAGTACCAGGACTAGCGGGTCGTACAATGAGCAGTTCTTC; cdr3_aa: CASSTRTSGSYNEQFF
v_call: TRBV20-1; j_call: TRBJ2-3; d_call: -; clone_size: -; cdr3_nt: TGCAGTGTTCCGCCCACCCCTAACACAGATACGCAGTATTTT; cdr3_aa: CSVPPTPNTDTQYF
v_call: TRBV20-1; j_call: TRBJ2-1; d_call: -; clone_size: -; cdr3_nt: TGCAGTGCTAGACTCTCGCGGAGGCCTTACAATGAGCAGTTCTTC; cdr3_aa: CSARLSRRPYNEQFF
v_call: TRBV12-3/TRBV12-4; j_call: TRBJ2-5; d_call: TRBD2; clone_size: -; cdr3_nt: TGTGCCAGCAGTTTTACCGGGACTAGCGGTGGTCTACATCCAGAGACCCAGTACTTC; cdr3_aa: CASSFTGTSGGLHPETQYF
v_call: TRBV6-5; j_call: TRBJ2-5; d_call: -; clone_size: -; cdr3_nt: TGTGCCAGCAGTAGGTCGGCCCCAGGTCAAGAGACCCAGTACTTC; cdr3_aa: CASSRSAPGQETQYF
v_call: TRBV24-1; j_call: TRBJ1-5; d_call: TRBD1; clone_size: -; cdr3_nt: TGTGCCACCAGTGATCAGACAGGGGGGAATCAGCCCCAGCATTTT; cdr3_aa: CATSDQTGGNQPQHF